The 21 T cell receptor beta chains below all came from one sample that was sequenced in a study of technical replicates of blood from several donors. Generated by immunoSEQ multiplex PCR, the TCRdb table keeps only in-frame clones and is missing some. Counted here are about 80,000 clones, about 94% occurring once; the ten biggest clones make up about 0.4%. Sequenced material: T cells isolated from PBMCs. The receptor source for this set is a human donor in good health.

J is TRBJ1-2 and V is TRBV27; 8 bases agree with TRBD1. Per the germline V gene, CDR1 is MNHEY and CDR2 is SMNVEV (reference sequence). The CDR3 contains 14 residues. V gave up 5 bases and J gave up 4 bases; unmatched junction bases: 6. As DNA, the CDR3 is TGTGCCAGCAGTAAAGACAGGGGCAGCTATGGCTACACCTTC. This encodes CASSKDRGSYGYTF.

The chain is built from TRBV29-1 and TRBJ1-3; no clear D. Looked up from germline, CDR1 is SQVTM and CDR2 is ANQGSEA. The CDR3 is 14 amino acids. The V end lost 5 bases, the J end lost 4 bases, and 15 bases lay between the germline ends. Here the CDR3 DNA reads TGCAGCGTTATAGGACTCCCGAGGGGAAACACCATATATTTT. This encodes CSVIGLPRGNTIYF.

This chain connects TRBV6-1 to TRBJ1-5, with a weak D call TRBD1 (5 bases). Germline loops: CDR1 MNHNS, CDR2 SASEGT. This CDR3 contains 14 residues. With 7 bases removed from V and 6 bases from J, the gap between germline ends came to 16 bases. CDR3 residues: CASTEGASFQPQHF. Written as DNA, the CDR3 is TGTGCCAGCACCGAAGGGGCCTCGTTTCAGCCCCAGCATTTT.

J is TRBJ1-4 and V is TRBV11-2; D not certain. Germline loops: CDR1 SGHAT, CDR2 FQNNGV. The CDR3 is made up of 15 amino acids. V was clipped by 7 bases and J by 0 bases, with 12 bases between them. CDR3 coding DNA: TGTGCCAGCAACCAACCGGGAGCAACTAATGAAAAACTGTTTTTT. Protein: CASNQPGATNEKLFF.

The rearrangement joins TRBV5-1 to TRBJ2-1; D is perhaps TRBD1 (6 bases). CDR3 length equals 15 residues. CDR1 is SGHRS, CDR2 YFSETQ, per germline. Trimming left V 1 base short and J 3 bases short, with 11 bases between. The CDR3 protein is CASSLSPGDYNEQFF. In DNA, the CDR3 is TGCGCCAGCAGCTTGTCTCCAGGGGACTACAATGAGCAGTTCTTC.

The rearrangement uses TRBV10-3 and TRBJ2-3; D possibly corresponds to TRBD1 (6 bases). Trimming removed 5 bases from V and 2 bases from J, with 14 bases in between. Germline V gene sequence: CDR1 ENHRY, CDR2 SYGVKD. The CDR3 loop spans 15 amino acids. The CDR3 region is CAISLTGSTTDTQYF. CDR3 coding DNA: TGTGCCATCAGTCTAACAGGGTCCACCACAGATACGCAGTATTTT.

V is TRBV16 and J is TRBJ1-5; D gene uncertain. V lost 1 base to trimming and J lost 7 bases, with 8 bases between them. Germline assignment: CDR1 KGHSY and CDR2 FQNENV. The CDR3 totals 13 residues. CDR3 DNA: TGTGCCAGCAGCCAATTGGAGGTCCAGCCCCAGCATTTT. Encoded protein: CASSQLEVQPQHF.

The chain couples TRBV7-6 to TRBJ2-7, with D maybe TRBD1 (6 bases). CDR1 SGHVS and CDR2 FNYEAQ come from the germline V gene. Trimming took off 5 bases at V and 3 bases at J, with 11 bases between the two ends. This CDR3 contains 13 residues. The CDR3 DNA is TGTGCCAGCAGCCTTGGACAGCGCTACGAGCAGTACTTC. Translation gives CASSLGQRYEQYF.

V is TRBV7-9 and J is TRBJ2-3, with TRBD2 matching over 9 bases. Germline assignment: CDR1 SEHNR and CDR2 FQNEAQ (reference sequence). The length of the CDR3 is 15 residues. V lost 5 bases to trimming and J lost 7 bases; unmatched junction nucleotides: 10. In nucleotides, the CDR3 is TGTGCCAGCAGCCAGGGACTAGCCCTTTCCCATACGCAGTATTTT. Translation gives CASSQGLALSHTQYF.

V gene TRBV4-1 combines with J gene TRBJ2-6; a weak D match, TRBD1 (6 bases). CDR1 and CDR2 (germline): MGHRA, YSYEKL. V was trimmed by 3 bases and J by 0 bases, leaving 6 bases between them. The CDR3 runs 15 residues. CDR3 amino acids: CASSQGASGANVLTF. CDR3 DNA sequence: TGCGCCAGCAGCCAGGGGGCCTCTGGGGCCAACGTCCTGACTTTC.

CDR3 DNA: TGTGCCAGTAGTATAGATCTAGGCGACGAGCAGTACTTC. It is translated as CASSIDLGDEQYF. This chain connects TRBV19 to TRBJ2-7; D gene uncertain. There are 13 residues in the CDR3. Trimming pared 0 bases from V and 5 bases from J, leaving 8 bases between. CDR1 and CDR2 (germline): LNHDA, SQIVND (reference sequence).

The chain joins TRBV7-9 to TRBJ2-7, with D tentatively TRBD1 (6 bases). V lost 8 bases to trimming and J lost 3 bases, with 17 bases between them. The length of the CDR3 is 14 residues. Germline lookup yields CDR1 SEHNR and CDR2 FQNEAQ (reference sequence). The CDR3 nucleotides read TGTGCCAGCTCACGGGACACAGGAAACTACGAGCAGTACTTC. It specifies CASSRDTGNYEQYF.

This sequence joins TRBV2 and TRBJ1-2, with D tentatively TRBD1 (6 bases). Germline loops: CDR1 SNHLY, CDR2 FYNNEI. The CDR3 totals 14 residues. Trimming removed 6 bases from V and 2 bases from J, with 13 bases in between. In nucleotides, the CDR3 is TGTGCCAGCAGGAACAGGGAGTACAACTATGGCTACACCTTC. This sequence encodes CASRNREYNYGYTF.

CDR3 amino acids: CASSLASQGTSPLHF. The CDR3 bases are TGCGCCAGCAGCTTGGCATCACAGGGGACGTCACCCCTCCACTTT. The chain uses TRBV5-1 and TRBJ1-6; 7 bases are shared with TRBD1. Trimming removed 0 bases from V and 10 bases from J; junction bases left unmatched: 7. This CDR3 contains 15 residues. Germline CDR1 reads SGHRS; CDR2 reads YFSETQ. The full variable domain, rest sourced from reference TRBV5-1 and TRBJ1-6, is KAGVTQTPRYLIKTRGQQVTLSCSPISGHRSVSWYQQTPGQGLQFLFEYFSETQRNKGNFPGRFSGRQFSNSRSEMNVSTLELGDSALYLCASSLASQGTSPLHFGNGTRLTVT.

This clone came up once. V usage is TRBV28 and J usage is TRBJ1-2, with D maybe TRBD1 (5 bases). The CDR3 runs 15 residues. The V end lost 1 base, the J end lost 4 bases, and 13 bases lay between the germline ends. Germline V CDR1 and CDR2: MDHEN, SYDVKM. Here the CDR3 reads CASSLSESGGYGYTF. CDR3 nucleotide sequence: TGTGCCAGCAGTTTATCGGAGTCGGGGGGCTATGGCTACACCTTC.

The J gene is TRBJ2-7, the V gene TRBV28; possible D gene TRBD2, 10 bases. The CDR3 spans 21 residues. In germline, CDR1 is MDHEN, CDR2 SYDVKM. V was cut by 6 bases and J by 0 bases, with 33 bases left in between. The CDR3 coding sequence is TGTGCCAGCAGGGCAGGGACAGGGCGGCTAGCGGGGGCGTCCATCTCCTACGAGCAGTACTTC. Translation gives CASRAGTGRLAGASISYEQYF.

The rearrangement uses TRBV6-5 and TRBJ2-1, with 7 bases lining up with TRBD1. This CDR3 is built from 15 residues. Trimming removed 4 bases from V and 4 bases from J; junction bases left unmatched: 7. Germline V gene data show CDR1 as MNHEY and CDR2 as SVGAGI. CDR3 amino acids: CASSWGQYLYNEQFF. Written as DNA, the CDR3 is TGTGCCAGCAGTTGGGGACAGTATTTGTACAATGAGCAGTTCTTC.

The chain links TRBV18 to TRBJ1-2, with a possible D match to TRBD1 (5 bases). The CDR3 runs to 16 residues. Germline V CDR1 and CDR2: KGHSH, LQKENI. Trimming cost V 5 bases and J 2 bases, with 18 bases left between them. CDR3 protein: CASSVAGLTSNYGYTF. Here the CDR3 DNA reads TGTGCCAGCTCAGTGGCAGGGCTTACCTCAAACTATGGCTACACCTTC.

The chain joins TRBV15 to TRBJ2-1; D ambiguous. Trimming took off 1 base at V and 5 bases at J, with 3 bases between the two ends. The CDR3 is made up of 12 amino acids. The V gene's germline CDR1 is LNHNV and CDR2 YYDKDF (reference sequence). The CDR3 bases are TGTGCCACCAGCAGAGCCAACAATGAGCAGTTCTTC. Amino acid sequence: CATSRANNEQFF.

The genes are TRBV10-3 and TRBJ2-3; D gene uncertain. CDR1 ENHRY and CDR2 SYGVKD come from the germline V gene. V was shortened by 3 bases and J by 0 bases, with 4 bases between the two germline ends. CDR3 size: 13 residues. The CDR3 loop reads CAISDRSTDTQYF. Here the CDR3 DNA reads TGTGCCATCAGTGATCGGAGCACAGATACGCAGTATTTT.

CDR3 sequence: CASSLRTGDYEQYF. The DNA of the CDR3 is TGTGCCAGCAGTTTAAGGACAGGGGACTACGAGCAGTACTTC. The rearrangement links TRBV6-5 to TRBJ2-7; TRBD1 agrees at 9 bases. From germline, CDR1 is MNHEY and CDR2 SVGAGI. CDR3 length: 14 amino acids. V lost 4 bases and J lost 3; bases outside the gene matches: 4.